This TCR beta chain derives from a study of CD8+ T cells in alopecia areata (dated by TCRdb to 2016 to 2019). Regarding the complete study: The treated patients, all with moderate-to-severe alopecia areata, were enrolled in an open-label pilot trial of oral tofacitinib given at 5 to 10 mg twice daily. Tofacitinib was administered for 6 to 18 months, and 6 months of follow-up off drug were then conducted to assess delayed response and recurrence. For the treated patients, the SALT score, which quantifies what percentage of scalp surface area is affected, served as the measure of disease severity. High-throughput TCRbeta sequencing was used to examine T cell clonal expansion in alopecia areata in both the C3H/HeJ mouse model and human patients. Human TCRbeta sequencing covered scalp tissue and sorted CD4+ and CD8+ peripheral blood T cells from patchy and totalis/universalis alopecia areata patients and healthy controls. Patients on tofacitinib were biopsied at baseline and after 4 and 24 weeks of treatment, and several of the patients also had a later scalp biopsy. Scalp clonality was compared among normal scalp (n=4), patchy alopecia areata scalp (n=8), and alopecia totalis/universalis scalp (n=8). RNA came from the PAXgene miRNA kit for fixed scalp, the miRNeasy kit for PBMCs, and the RNeasy kit for mouse skin. TCRbeta CDR3 regions were amplified by immunoSEQ multiplex PCR using 35 Vbeta forward and 13 Jbeta reverse primers. What the research found in general, with its limitations: Because the treated cohort was small and included a single nonresponder, larger studies are needed to assess links between baseline CD8+ expansion and response. Unlike mouse skin, which is dominated by gammadelta T cells, normal human skin has resident alphabeta T cells that are also sequenced, and this complicates analysis of the scalp TCR repertoire. Scalp clonality and the number of expanded CD8+ clones among the top 100 scalp clones were significantly decreased by tofacitinib. TCR sequences shared between patients were less clear than in mice, possibly partly because of HLA diversity in the patient population. Many expanded lesional clones persisted in scalp and blood during tofacitinib treatment, which may partly explain relapse after stopping treatment. Compared with normal scalp, lesional scalp had higher clonality and more expanded CD8+ clones, particularly in alopecia totalis/universalis, a pattern that suggests antigenic drive.

The treatment or condition label corresponds to: oral pan-JAK inhibitor, 5-10 mg twice daily. Peripheral blood and lesional scalp punch biopsies were obtained from patients with alopecia areata. PBMCs were isolated by density centrifugation and stained for CD3, CD4 and CD8, and CD4+ and CD8+ T cells were sorted on a FACSAria. As regards this clone: No cognate antigen has been identified for it. The input lacks base qualities; no much larger clone sits a single base away.

Receptor libraries were prepared by the immunoSEQ multiplex PCR assay. RNA was extracted from all samples and reverse transcribed into cDNA as template for TCR sequencing. First-strand cDNA was synthesized using SuperScript III with a 2:1 mix of oligo-dT and random hexamers. A synthetic immune receptor repertoire was used to assess amplification bias, and residual bias was removed computationally. As for the original processing: Raw reads were preprocessed to remove errors, and CDR3 was defined according to IMGT conventions as the region from the conserved cysteine to phenylalanine. Clonality was calculated as 1 minus Shannon entropy normalized by log2 of the number of productive unique TCRs. Whether scalp clones were CD4 or CD8 was inferred by matching scalp TCRbeta sequences against CD4 and CD8 repertoires sorted from blood. Held by TCRdb, this immuneACCESS table contains in-frame sequences only and omits some clones. Under half of the omission traces to an unresolved V gene where checked; the cause of the rest is unknown. For V, J and clone size, that table is used; D and trimming come from the DNA. The sample includes 150,000 or so clones, with less than 75% observed a single time. The ten largest account for 16% of the sample.

From the cysteine up to the phenylalanine, the CDR3 has a length of 15 residues. Only the CDR3 part of the read is kept: 45 bases, read in frame from the first base. Via the germline V gene, CDR1 is MNHEY and CDR2 SVGAGI. Trimming removed 0 bases from V and 0 bases from J, leaving 8 bases between the germline ends. Sample: CD4+ T cells sorted from blood, taken at approximately week 60, from a patient treated with tofacitinib. The origin of this receptor is a human donor with alopecia areata. The chain is made from TRBV6-5 and TRBJ1-1, with the D segment identity uncertain. The nucleotide sequence is TGTGCCAGCAGTTACTCAGGAGTACTGAACACTGAAGCTTTCTTT. Translation gives CASSYSGVLNTEAFF.